These 18 T cell receptor beta chains were all obtained from the same sample, sequenced in a study of CD8+ T cells in alopecia areata. Treatment: oral pan-JAK inhibitor, 5-10 mg twice daily. The sequencing template was cDNA reverse transcribed from extracted RNA. Produced via immunoSEQ multiplex PCR; TCRdb's table is partial and in-frame only. The repertoire holds 150,000 to 200,000 clones, with roughly 60% as singletons. Source: CD4+ T cells sorted from blood, taken around week 55, from a patient treated with tofacitinib. Receptors originate from a human donor with alopecia areata.

The V call is TRBV29-1, the J call TRBJ1-4; D possibly corresponds to TRBD1 (5 bases). CDR1 SQVTM and CDR2 ANQGSEA come from the germline V gene. The CDR3 runs to 14 residues. The germline V and J ends were trimmed by 6 bases and 7 bases, with 18 bases remaining between them. In DNA form, the CDR3 reads TGCAGCGTCCGTCCGGGACTCCAGGGTGAAAAACTGTTTTTT. It specifies CSVRPGLQGEKLFF.

The gene calls are TRBV30 and TRBJ2-1; TRBD2 matches at 8 bases. The germline gives CDR1 GTSNPN, CDR2 SVGIG (reference sequence). J lost 0 bases, V lost 0 bases, and 13 bases had no gene match. This CDR3 contains 19 residues. CDR3 sequence (DNA): TGTGCCTGGAGTGTGTTCGGCGGGGGGCAAATATTCTCCTACAATGAGCAGTTCTTC. Translated: CAWSVFGGGQIFSYNEQFF.

The table lists this clone with a count of one. The chain recombines TRBV5-4 with TRBJ2-7; D gene unclear. Germline CDR1 reads SGHNT; CDR2 reads YYREEE (reference sequence). V was clipped by 0 bases and J by 7 bases, with 14 bases between them. The CDR3 loop spans 14 amino acids. CDR3 sequence: CASSLGQPLREQYF. The CDR3 region has the DNA TGTGCCAGCAGCTTGGGACAACCCCTACGAGAGCAGTACTTC.

This clone turned up a few times. The rearrangement links TRBV9 to TRBJ2-1, with D perhaps TRBD2 (5 bases). CDR3 size: 13 residues. Per germline, CDR1 SGDLS and CDR2 YYNGEE. V gave up 2 bases and J gave up 15 bases, with 18 bases separating them. In nucleotides, the CDR3 is TGTGCCAGCAGCGTCAGCCCAGAGGGTAGTATGTTCTTC. It translates to CASSVSPEGSMFF.

V gene TRBV2 combines with J gene TRBJ1-2, with D uncertain. This CDR3 has 13 amino acids. In germline, CDR1 is SNHLY, CDR2 FYNNEI. V dropped 4 bases and J dropped 0 bases, with 6 bases sitting between them. The CDR3 sequence: CASSGAANYGYTF. DNA for the CDR3: TGTGCCAGCAGTGGAGCGGCTAACTATGGCTACACCTTC. Full variable domain (missing parts from reference TRBV2 and TRBJ1-2): EPEVTQTPSHQVTQMGQEVILRCVPISNHLYFYWYRQILGQKVEFLVSFYNNEISEKSEIFDDQFSVERPDGSNFTLKIRSTKLEDSAMYFCASSGAANYGYTFGSGTRLTVV.

The genes are TRBV30 and TRBJ1-2; the D gene is possibly TRBD1 (6 bases). CDR3 length: 14 amino acids. In germline, CDR1 is GTSNPN, CDR2 SVGIG (reference sequence). Trimming cost V 3 bases and J 4 bases, with 15 bases left between them. For the CDR3, the DNA is TGTGCCTGGAGACTGGGGGCCAAGGTCTATGGCTACACCTTC. Protein: CAWRLGAKVYGYTF.

This clone was detected only once. This chain links TRBV6-5 with TRBJ1-1; 7 bases are a match to TRBD1. CDR1 and CDR2 (germline): MNHEY, SVGAGI. J lost 0 bases, V lost 5 bases, and 6 bases had no gene match. The CDR3 consists of 15 residues. The CDR3 reads CASSKTGILNTEAFF. In nucleotides, the CDR3 is TGTGCCAGCAGTAAGACAGGGATTTTGAACACTGAAGCTTTCTTT.

The chain links TRBV20-1 to TRBJ1-2; D might be TRBD1 (5 bases). V was clipped by 1 base and J by 6 bases, with 6 bases between them. Germline CDR1 and CDR2: DFQATT and SNEGSKA (reference sequence). The CDR3 contains 11 residues. The CDR3 coding sequence is TGCAGTGCTAGAGTAGGGGATGGCTACACCTTC. Translating gives CSARVGDGYTF.

This clone was seen many times. Within the sample, other DNA sequences also encode this same CDR3. The chain links TRBV11-2 to TRBJ2-6; no definite D call. This CDR3 is built from 15 residues. V lost 5 bases and J 0 bases, leaving 8 bases between the germline ends. Germline lookup yields CDR1 SGHAT and CDR2 FQNNGV. The CDR3 reads CASSLSNSGANVLTF. CDR3 nucleotide sequence: TGTGCCAGCAGCCTCTCCAACTCTGGGGCCAACGTCCTGACTTTC.

As to this clone: Other DNA sequences in the sample encode the same CDR3. The V call is TRBV6-6, the J call TRBJ1-1; TRBD1 matches at 10 bases. V was clipped by 6 bases and J by 1 base; unmatched bases: 2. The CDR3 is 14 amino acids. The V gene's germline CDR1 is MNHNY and CDR2 SVGAGI (reference sequence). The CDR3 DNA is TGTGCCAGCAGGGGACAGGGGACGAACACTGAAGCTTTCTTT. Protein: CASRGQGTNTEAFF.

V and J are TRBV27 and TRBJ1-5; D might be TRBD1 (5 bases). Per germline, CDR1 MNHEY and CDR2 SMNVEV (reference sequence). The length of the CDR3 is 15 residues. Trimming removed 7 bases at V and 2 bases at J, with 15 bases between. CDR3 residues: CASTPGWGGNQPQHF. CDR3 nucleotide sequence: TGTGCCAGCACTCCCGGATGGGGGGGCAATCAGCCCCAGCATTTT.

This sequence joins TRBV4-1 and TRBJ1-2; a weak D match, TRBD1 (5 bases). Germline loops: CDR1 MGHRA, CDR2 YSYEKL. V dropped 5 bases and J dropped 7 bases, with 17 bases sitting between them. The CDR3 is 14 amino acids. CDR3 coding DNA: TGCGCCAGCAGCTTTCTTGTCCGGGGGTCTGGCTACACCTTC. It codes for CASSFLVRGSGYTF.

This clone was counted only a few times. The genes are TRBV2 and TRBJ1-4, with D maybe TRBD1 (6 bases). CDR1 and CDR2 (germline): SNHLY, FYNNEI. With 6 bases removed from V and 7 bases from J, the gap between germline ends came to 12 bases. The CDR3 is made up of 13 amino acids. CDR3 DNA sequence: TGTGCCAGCAGCGGACAGATCGGTGAAAAACTGTTTTTT. Protein sequence: CASSGQIGEKLFF.

This clone has only a few counts. The J gene is TRBJ2-7, the V gene TRBV7-9, with TRBD1 matching 9 bases. Germline V lookup: CDR1 SEHNR, CDR2 FQNEAQ (reference sequence). V lost 5 bases, J lost 2 bases, and 7 bases stayed unmatched. The length of the CDR3 is 15 residues. The CDR3 DNA is TGTGCCAGCAGCCGATCGACAGGGGGACCCTACGAGCAGTACTTC. It yields the protein CASSRSTGGPYEQYF.

The V gene is TRBV5-1, the J gene TRBJ2-3; 8 bases match TRBD1. Germline CDR1 reads SGHRS; CDR2 reads YFSETQ. This CDR3 comprises 15 residues. Losses at the gene ends were 4 bases for V and 2 bases for J; bases not matched to a gene: 6. CDR3 residues: CASSTSTGDTDTQYF. CDR3 in DNA: TGCGCCAGCAGCACGTCGACAGGGGACACAGATACGCAGTATTTT.

J is TRBJ1-2 and V is TRBV5-6, with 8 bases lining up with TRBD1. V trimming: 5 bases; J trimming: 6 bases; junction bases outside the gene matches: 6. Germline CDR1 SGHDT, CDR2 YYEEEE. CDR3 length equals 13 residues. The CDR3, as DNA: TGTGCCAGCAGACGGACAGGGAGTGATGGCTACACCTTC. Protein product: CASRRTGSDGYTF.

The chain is built from TRBV7-3 and TRBJ2-2, with 7 bases aligning to TRBD1. This CDR3 is 16 amino acids long. The germline V gene encodes CDR1 SGHTA and CDR2 FQGTGA. The V segment lost 6 bases and the J segment 1 base; nucleotides outside the gene matches: 8. Here the CDR3 reads CASRRAGTVNTGELFF. CDR3 DNA: TGTGCCAGCAGGCGCGCCGGGACAGTGAACACCGGGGAGCTGTTTTTT. The full variable domain, with the rest looked up from reference TRBV7-3 and TRBJ2-2, is GAGVSQTPSNKVTEKGKYVELRCDPISGHTALYWYRQSLGQGPEFLIYFQGTGAADDSGLPNDRFFAVRPEGSVSTLKIQRTERGDSAVYLCASRRAGTVNTGELFFGEGSRLTVL.

J is TRBJ1-2 and V is TRBV5-6, with 10 nucleotides matching TRBD1. The germline V gene encodes CDR1 SGHDT and CDR2 YYEEEE. This CDR3 region has 16 residues. The V gene end was trimmed by 4 bases and the J gene end by 1 base; junction bases not matched to a gene: 7. CDR3 loop: CASSPRTGGINYGYTF. CDR3 nucleotides: TGTGCCAGCAGCCCTCGGACAGGGGGAATTAACTATGGCTACACCTTC.